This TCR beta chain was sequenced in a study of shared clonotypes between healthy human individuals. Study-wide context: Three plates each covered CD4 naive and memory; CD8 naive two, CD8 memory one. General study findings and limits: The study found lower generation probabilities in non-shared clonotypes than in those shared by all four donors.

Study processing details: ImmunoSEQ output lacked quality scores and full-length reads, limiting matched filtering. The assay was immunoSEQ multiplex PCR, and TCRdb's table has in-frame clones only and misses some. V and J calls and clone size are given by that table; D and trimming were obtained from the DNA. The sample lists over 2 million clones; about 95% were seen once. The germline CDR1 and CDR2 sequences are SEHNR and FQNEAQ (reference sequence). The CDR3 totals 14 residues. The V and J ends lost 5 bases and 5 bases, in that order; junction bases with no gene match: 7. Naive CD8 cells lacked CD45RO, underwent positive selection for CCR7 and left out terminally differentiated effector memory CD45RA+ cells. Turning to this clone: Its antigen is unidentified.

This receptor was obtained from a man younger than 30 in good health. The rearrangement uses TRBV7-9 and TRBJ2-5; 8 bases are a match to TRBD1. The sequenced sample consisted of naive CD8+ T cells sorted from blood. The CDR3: CASSPWTGIETQYF. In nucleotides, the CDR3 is TGTGCCAGCAGCCCTTGGACAGGGATTGAGACCCAGTACTTC.